Listed below are T cell receptor beta chains from one sample, sequenced in a study of blood T cell repertoires in COVID-19. The table came from immunoSEQ multiplex PCR; TCRdb's copy has only in-frame clones and leaves some out. The repertoire consists of 150,000 to 200,000 clones, with around 90% occurring once and the leading ten covering about 3%. The sample taken for sequencing was peripheral blood. These receptors were obtained from a man aged 60-69 years with acute or convalescent COVID-19. The CDR3 runs from the conserved cysteine through the conserved F or W. A D gene is named only where the DNA matches it firmly. Clone sizes are given selectively: once, few, many, or a class where the clone is expanded.

>-|TRBV7-2|-|TRBJ1-2
CASSLVASSTKGYTF
TGTGCCAGCAGCTTAGTGGCCTCCAGTACAAAAGGCTACACCTTC
>-|TRBV6-5|few|TRBJ1-2
CASSYDRNYGYTF
TGTGCCAGCAGTTACGACAGAAATTATGGCTACACCTTC
>-|TRBV6-2/TRBV6-3|-|TRBJ2-1
CASSSLRNEQFF
TGTGCCAGCAGTTCTTTGAGGAATGAGCAGTTCTTC
>TRBD2|TRBV14|-|TRBJ2-3
CASSPPPGVAGGPVTDTQYF
TGTGCCAGCAGCCCCCCGCCCGGGGTAGCGGGGGGGCCAGTAACAGATACGCAGTATTTT
>-|TRBV6-5|few|TRBJ1-2
CASQSSFSNYGYTF
TGTGCCAGCCAGTCCTCCTTTTCGAACTATGGCTACACCTTC
>-|TRBV28|once|TRBJ2-2
CATSGANTGELFF
TGTGCCACCTCAGGGGCGAACACCGGGGAGCTGTTTTTT
>-|TRBV5-5|-|TRBJ1-2
CASSLDGPVHGYTF
TGTGCCAGCAGCTTGGACGGTCCGGTCCATGGCTACACCTTC
>TRBD1|TRBV11-2|once|TRBJ1-1
CASRRGEGAFPAFF
TGTGCCAGCAGGCGTGGCGAGGGGGCTTTTCCGGCTTTCTTT
>-|TRBV19|-|TRBJ2-3
CASSRPGEGADTQYF
TGTGCCAGTAGTAGGCCAGGGGAAGGAGCAGATACGCAGTATTTT
>TRBD2|TRBV11-2|-|TRBJ2-3
CASSLEPGTSGGSDTQYF
TGTGCCAGCAGCTTAGAACCGGGGACTAGCGGGGGTTCAGATACGCAGTATTTT
>-|TRBV4-1|-|TRBJ1-5
CASSQEQRNQPQHF
TGCGCCAGCAGCCAAGAACAGAGAAATCAGCCCCAGCATTTT
>TRBD2|TRBV3-1/TRBV3-2|-|TRBJ2-2
CASSQIAGAGELFF
TGTGCCAGCAGCCAGATCGCGGGAGCCGGGGAGCTGTTTTTT
>-|TRBV28|-|TRBJ1-1
CASLGLPVTFF
TGTGCCAGCCTAGGCCTCCCAGTGACTTTCTTT
>TRBD1|TRBV10-2|-|TRBJ1-2
CASSESYRGANYGYTF
TGCGCCAGCAGTGAGTCCTACAGGGGAGCTAACTATGGCTACACCTTC
>TRBD1|TRBV15|-|TRBJ2-7
CATSRTGTGIVDYEQYF
TGTGCCACCAGCAGGACCGGGACAGGGATCGTTGACTACGAGCAGTACTTC
>-|TRBV2|-|TRBJ1-6
CASSERGTPGNSPLHF
TGTGCCAGCAGTGAGAGGGGGACCCCCGGTAATTCACCCCTCCACTTT
>TRBD1|TRBV19|-|TRBJ1-2
CASRPDRGYGYTF
TGTGCCAGTAGGCCGGACAGGGGTTACGGCTACACCTTC
>-|TRBV7-9|-|TRBJ2-1
CASIMTPGHEQFF
TGTGCCAGCATCATGACTCCAGGGCATGAGCAGTTCTTC
>-|TRBV19|-|TRBJ1-6
CASSPPGSGWTSNSPLHF
TGTGCCAGTAGTCCCCCTGGGTCAGGGTGGACTAGTAATTCACCCCTCCACTTT
>TRBD2|TRBV10-3|once|TRBJ2-2
CAISESTSGTLGELFF
TGTGCCATCAGTGAGTCGACTAGCGGAACCCTGGGGGAGCTGTTTTTT
>-|TRBV6-2/TRBV6-3|-|TRBJ1-6
CASSYLGGFNSPLHF
TGTGCCAGCAGTTACCTTGGCGGTTTTAATTCACCCCTCCACTTT
>-|TRBV6-5|-|TRBJ1-2
CASSSGGDFLGGYTF
TGTGCCAGCAGTTCTGGGGGGGATTTCCTAGGAGGCTACACCTTC
>-|TRBV2|-|TRBJ2-7
CASSEGQPVYEQYF
TGTGCCAGCAGTGAAGGACAGCCCGTCTACGAGCAGTACTTC
>-|TRBV15|-|TRBJ1-2
CATSKDRKLGYTF
TGTGCCACCAGCAAGGACAGAAAGTTGGGCTACACCTTC
>-|TRBV21-1|-|TRBJ2-7
CASSSGGIPFWGSYEQYF
TGTGCCAGCTCCTCAGGGGGCATCCCCTTCTGGGGCTCCTACGAGCAGTACTTC
>-|TRBV19|once|TRBJ1-2
CASSDRWAYGYTF
TGTGCCAGTAGTGACAGGTGGGCCTATGGCTACACCTTC
>-|TRBV6-1|-|TRBJ1-1
CASSEGGLNTEAFF
TGTGCCAGCAGTGAAGGGGGGCTGAACACTGAAGCTTTCTTT
>TRBD1|TRBV15|-|TRBJ1-2
CATSRDLPDRVVGKRGYTF
TGTGCCACCAGCAGAGATCTGCCGGACAGGGTCGTTGGGAAACGAGGCTACACCTTC
>TRBD2|TRBV28|-|TRBJ2-3
CASSSTSSGRSTDTQYF
TGTGCCAGCAGTTCGACCTCTAGCGGGAGAAGCACAGATACGCAGTATTTT
>-|TRBV4-2|-|TRBJ2-2
CASSQDGGGASNTGELFF
TGTGCCAGCAGCCAAGACGGAGGGGGGGCGTCTAACACCGGGGAGCTGTTTTTT
>-|TRBV23-1|-|TRBJ2-1
CASNPQQENEQFF
TGCGCCAGCAATCCCCAACAGGAAAATGAGCAGTTCTTC
>-|TRBV6-5|-|TRBJ2-7
CASSREYEQYF
TGTGCCAGCAGCCGGGAATACGAGCAGTACTTC
>-|TRBV6-1|-|TRBJ1-5
CASSEVRGSLDF
TGTGCCAGCAGTGAAGTGCGGGGGTCCTTAGATTTT
>-|TRBV7-9|-|TRBJ2-6
CASSLGVGANVLTF
TGTGCCAGCAGCTTAGGAGTTGGGGCCAACGTCCTGACTTTC
>-|TRBV11-3|-|TRBJ2-4
CASSLGGTGGNIQYF
TGTGCCAGCAGCTTGGGGGGGACAGGCGGAAACATTCAGTACTTC
>-|TRBV6-6|-|TRBJ1-3
CASSRVQAPGNTIYF
TGTGCCAGCAGTCGGGTCCAGGCCCCTGGAAACACCATATATTTT
>TRBD1|TRBV27|-|TRBJ1-5
CASNTDRDSNQPQHF
TGTGCCAGCAATACTGACAGGGATTCGAATCAGCCCCAGCATTTT
>-|TRBV29-1|-|TRBJ1-4
CSVLGQGVGEKLFF
TGCAGCGTTCTAGGGCAGGGTGTGGGTGAAAAACTGTTTTTT
>TRBD2|TRBV3-1/TRBV3-2|-|TRBJ2-7
CASSQVGTSDGHEQYF
TGTGCCAGCAGCCAAGTAGGGACTAGCGATGGTCACGAGCAGTACTTC
>TRBD2|TRBV7-2|-|TRBJ2-3
CASSLVGLAGGRTDTQYF
TGTGCCAGCAGCTTAGTAGGGCTAGCGGGGGGGCGAACAGATACGCAGTATTTT
>-|TRBV11-2|-|TRBJ2-5
CASSGGQQETQYF
TGTGCCAGCAGTGGCGGGCAACAAGAGACCCAGTACTTC
>-|TRBV5-1|-|TRBJ2-7
CASSPRGGQEQYF
TGCGCCAGCAGCCCTAGGGGTGGACAAGAGCAGTACTTC
>-|TRBV6-5|-|TRBJ2-7
CASSYGTGTYEQYF
TGTGCCAGCAGTTACGGCACAGGGACCTACGAGCAGTACTTC
>TRBD2|TRBV24-1|-|TRBJ2-2
CATSGGLAGTGELFF
TGTGCCACCAGTGGAGGGCTAGCGGGCACCGGGGAGCTGTTTTTT
>TRBD1|TRBV6-5|-|TRBJ1-6
CASTLGQGRNSPLHF
TGTGCCAGCACCCTCGGACAGGGACGTAATTCACCCCTCCACTTT
>TRBD1|TRBV19|-|TRBJ1-5
CASRAGTGVNQPQHF
TGTGCCAGTAGGGCCGGGACAGGGGTCAATCAGCCCCAGCATTTT
>TRBD2|TRBV7-2|-|TRBJ2-5
CASSLRGGRETQYF
TGTGCCAGCAGTTTGCGGGGGGGGCGGGAGACCCAGTACTTC
>-|TRBV7-9|-|TRBJ2-3
CASSFDGGLADTQYF
TGTGCCAGCAGCTTCGACGGGGGGCTAGCAGATACGCAGTATTTT
>-|TRBV19|-|TRBJ1-4
CASSISTGANEKLFF
TGTGCCAGTAGTATTTCGACAGGAGCGAATGAAAAACTGTTTTTT
>TRBD1|TRBV2|-|TRBJ1-1
CATNPGQMNTEAFF
TGTGCCACTAACCCGGGACAGATGAACACTGAAGCTTTCTTT
>-|TRBV5-1|-|TRBJ1-2
CASSRSGGYEGYTF
TGCGCCAGCAGTCGGTCTGGGGGGTACGAGGGCTACACCTTC
>-|TRBV18|-|TRBJ2-1
CASSPKQGGEFF
TGTGCCAGCTCCCCTAAACAAGGAGGGGAGTTCTTC
>TRBD2|TRBV24-1|-|TRBJ2-2
CATGLAGYDTGELFF
TGTGCCACAGGACTAGCGGGGTACGACACCGGGGAGCTGTTTTTT
>TRBD1|TRBV20-1|-|TRBJ1-2
CSLQGNYGYTF
TGCAGCCTACAGGGGAACTATGGCTACACCTTC
>TRBD1|TRBV9|-|TRBJ1-5
CASSETGRSNQPQHF
TGTGCCAGCAGCGAGACAGGGCGAAGCAATCAGCCCCAGCATTTT